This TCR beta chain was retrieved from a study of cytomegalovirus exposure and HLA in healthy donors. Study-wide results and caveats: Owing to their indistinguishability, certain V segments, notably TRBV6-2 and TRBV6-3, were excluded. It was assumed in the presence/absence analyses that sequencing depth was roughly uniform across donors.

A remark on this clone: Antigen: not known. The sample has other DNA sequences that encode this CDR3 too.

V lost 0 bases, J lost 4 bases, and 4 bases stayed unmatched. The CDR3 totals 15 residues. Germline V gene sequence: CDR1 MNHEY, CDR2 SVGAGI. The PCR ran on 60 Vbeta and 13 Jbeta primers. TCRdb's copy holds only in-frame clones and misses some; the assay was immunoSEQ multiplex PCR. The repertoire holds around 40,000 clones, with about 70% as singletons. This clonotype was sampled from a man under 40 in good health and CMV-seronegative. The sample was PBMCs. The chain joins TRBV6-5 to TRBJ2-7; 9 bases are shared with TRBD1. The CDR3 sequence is CASSYSGQGSYEQYF. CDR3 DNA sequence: TGTGCCAGCAGTTACTCGGGACAGGGCAGTTACGAGCAGTACTTC.